The clone carrying this TCR beta chain has just a few counts. This sample was included in a study of patients and donors after allogeneic stem cell transplantation. The CDR3 covers 14 residues. The V end was cut by 0 bases, the J end by 7 bases, with 11 bases between. CDR1 and CDR2 (germline): SGHRS, YFSETQ. TCRdb reanalysed the RT-PCR reads using MiXCR and keeps one entry per CDR3 protein. The sample consists of approximately 150,000 distinct CDR3 sequences, 24% of them appearing once. Sequenced: blood, either unsorted or a sorted T cell fraction (not recorded which). This sequence joins TRBV5-1 and TRBJ2-1, with a possible D match to TRBD2 (5 bases). The clonotype was recovered from a human donor who was either an allogeneic HSCT recipient or a stem cell or donor lymphocyte infusion donor (not recorded which). It is not recorded whose cells these are; they may come from a transplant donor. In DNA form, the CDR3 reads TGCGCCAGCAGCTTGGACCCTAGAGGGAATGAGCAGTTCTTC. Its protein product is CASSLDPRGNEQFF.